One and the same sample provided the 5 T cell receptor beta chains below, sequenced in a study of cytomegalovirus exposure and HLA in healthy donors. Vbeta (60) and Jbeta (13) primers were used in the PCR. Generated by immunoSEQ multiplex PCR, the TCRdb table keeps only in-frame clones and is missing some. Found here are approximately 190,000 clones, roughly 80% of them singletons; the top ten hold less than 7%. The sample was PBMCs. Source of these receptors: a man between 40 and 49 years old in good health and CMV-seropositive.

A remark on this clone: The junction shows a germline mismatch at one end, possibly a read error. The sample holds other DNA sequences that translate to the same CDR3. The chain couples TRBV6-5 to TRBJ2-3; a possible D gene is TRBD2 (6 bases). This CDR3 is built from 13 residues. From germline, CDR1 is MNHEY and CDR2 SVGAGI. CDR3 bases: TGTGCTAGCAACACGGGAGTCACAGATACGCAGTATTTT. Translation gives CASNTGVTDTQYF.

The V and J genes are TRBV9 and TRBJ1-5, with D possibly matching TRBD1 (6 bases). CDR3 length: 16 residues. The germline V gene encodes CDR1 SGDLS and CDR2 YYNGEE. Trimming removed 4 bases from V and 7 bases from J, with 21 bases in between. The CDR3 bases are TGTGCCAGCAGCAGACGGGACACTACCGGCTCACAGCCCCAGCATTTT. Translated, it gives CASSRRDTTGSQPQHF.

The V and J genes are TRBV9 and TRBJ2-5; no definite D call. Germline V gene data show CDR1 as SGDLS and CDR2 as YYNGEE. Trimming removed 4 bases at V and 0 bases at J, with 10 bases between. The CDR3 has 14 amino acids. CDR3 sequence: CASSQTGYQETQYF. DNA of the CDR3: TGTGCCAGCAGCCAGACTGGGTACCAAGAGACCCAGTACTTC. Based on the CDR3 plus reference TRBV9 and TRBJ2-5, the full variable domain is DSGVTQTPKHLITATGQRVTLRCSPRSGDLSVYWYQQSLDQGLQFLIQYYNGEERAKGNILERFSAQQFPDLHSELNLSSLELGDSALYFCASSQTGYQETQYFGPGTRLLVL.

This chain joins TRBV30 and TRBJ1-1, with a weak D call TRBD1 (6 bases). V was shortened by 4 bases and J by 3 bases, with 15 bases between the two germline ends. CDR1 is GTSNPN, CDR2 SVGIG, per germline (reference sequence). There are 14 residues in the CDR3. In DNA form, the CDR3 reads TGTGCCTGGACTCTACTTACAGGGTACACTGAAGCTTTCTTT. Translated, it gives CAWTLLTGYTEAFF.

The chain links TRBV30 to TRBJ2-4, with a tentative D call TRBD2 (5 bases). V lost 3 bases, J lost 0 bases, and 12 bases lay in between. Per the germline V gene, CDR1 is GTSNPN and CDR2 is SVGIG (reference sequence). CDR3 length: 15 amino acids. The CDR3 sequence is CAWRWPGLAKNIQYF. CDR3 bases: TGTGCCTGGAGATGGCCGGGATTAGCCAAAAACATTCAGTACTTC.